Following are 21 T cell receptor beta chains from one sample sequenced in a study of blood T cells in healthy people across ages. With a J-beta primer mix and a sample-barcoded 5' primer, a second PCR ran roughly 6 to 11 cycles. TCRdb reprocessed the 5' RACE reads via MiXCR and lists one record per CDR3 protein. The data contain 650,000 to 800,000 distinct CDR3 sequences, under 65% of them singletons. The specimen was blood. All receptors derive from a woman older than 75 in good health.

The rearrangement links TRBV12-3 or TRBV12-4 to TRBJ1-1, with unresolved D. V dropped 0 bases and J dropped 2 bases, with 10 bases sitting between them. This CDR3 comprises 15 residues. The CDR3, as DNA: TGTGCCAGCAGTTTAGCGGGCGGAATTAACACTGAAGCTTTCTTT. Its protein is CASSLAGGINTEAFF.

This clonotype has a count of ten or more. The chain has TRBV14 and TRBJ2-1; D gene unclear. Trimming left V 3 bases short and J 8 bases short, with 11 bases between. From germline, CDR1 is SGHDN and CDR2 FVKESK. The CDR3 extends over 13 amino acids. CDR3 sequence reads: CASSHPVLHEQFF. DNA of the CDR3: TGTGCCAGCAGCCATCCCGTTCTCCATGAGCAGTTCTTC.

The table lists this clonotype with a count of one. The chain employs TRBV20-1 and TRBJ2-1; 7 bases are a match to TRBD2. CDR3 length: 13 residues. V lost 5 bases, J lost 7 bases, and 8 bases stayed unmatched. In germline, CDR1 is DFQATT, CDR2 SNEGSKA (reference sequence). CDR3 region: CSAFGRSVNEQFF. In nucleotides, the CDR3 is TGCAGTGCTTTCGGGAGGTCTGTGAATGAGCAGTTCTTC.

The V call is TRBV9, the J call TRBJ2-3; D is possibly TRBD2 (7 bases). V lost 1 base, J lost 6 bases, and 15 bases lay in between. This CDR3 contains 15 residues. The germline CDR1 and CDR2 sequences are SGDLS and YYNGEE. The CDR3 loop reads CASSVNRGAMDTQYF. The CDR3 nucleotides are TGTGCCAGCAGCGTAAATCGGGGGGCCATGGATACGCAGTATTTT.

This chain links TRBV20-1 with TRBJ1-5, with 12 bases matching TRBD1. The CDR3 covers 19 residues. Trimming removed 0 bases from V and 0 bases from J; junction bases left unmatched: 9. Germline V gene lookup returns CDR1 DFQATT and CDR2 SNEGSKA (reference sequence). As DNA, the CDR3 is TGCAGTGCTAGAGACCACGGGACAGGGGGCACTTATAGCAATCAGCCCCAGCATTTT. Its translation is CSARDHGTGGTYSNQPQHF.

This clonotype was seen more than once but under ten times. V and J are TRBV5-1 and TRBJ1-4; 7 nucleotides agree with TRBD1. The V segment lost 5 bases and the J segment 2 bases; nucleotides outside the gene matches: 3. The CDR3 is 14 residues long. Germline CDR1 and CDR2: SGHRS and YFSETQ. The CDR3 DNA is TGCGCCAGCAGTAGGGACAGCACTAATGAAAAACTGTTTTTT. This sequence encodes CASSRDSTNEKLFF.

In its sample, this clonotype was seen a few times. This chain links TRBV29-1 with TRBJ2-3, with 8 positions matching TRBD2. CDR3 size: 14 residues. Germline CDR1 SQVTM, CDR2 ANQGSEA. V lost 3 bases to trimming and J lost 7 bases; unmatched junction nucleotides: 9. DNA for the CDR3: TGCAGCGTTGAGACAAGCGGGAGAAAGTATACGCAGTATTTT. This sequence encodes CSVETSGRKYTQYF.

The chain employs TRBV27 and TRBJ2-1, with 10 nucleotides matching TRBD2. Looked up from germline, CDR1 is MNHEY and CDR2 is SMNVEV (reference sequence). The V and J ends lost 1 base and 9 bases, in that order; junction bases with no gene match: 18. There are 19 residues in the CDR3. The chain's CDR3 is CASSLFSVSASGRHGEQFF. The CDR3 nucleotides read TGTGCCAGCAGTTTATTTTCAGTGTCGGCTAGCGGGAGACATGGTGAGCAGTTCTTC.

This clonotype was seen just once. CDR3 region: CASSPMGASHNEQFF. The CDR3 coding sequence is TGTGCCAGCAGTCCCATGGGGGCATCCCACAATGAGCAGTTCTTC. The V gene is TRBV28, the J gene TRBJ2-1, with a possible D match to TRBD1 (6 bases). The V and J ends lost 5 bases and 5 bases respectively, with 16 bases between them. This CDR3 has 15 residues. Germline loops: CDR1 MDHEN, CDR2 SYDVKM. The variable domain in full, with the rest retrieved from reference TRBV28 and TRBJ2-1, is DVKVTQSSRYLVKRTGEKVFLECVQDMDHENMFWYRQDPGLGLRLIYFSYDVKMKEKGDIPEGYSVSREKKERFSLILESASTNQTSMYLCASSPMGASHNEQFFGPGTRLTVL.

As to this clonotype: Being one base from a much bigger clone, this may be a read error. The chain employs TRBV3-1 and TRBJ2-5, with 8 positions matching TRBD2. The CDR3 loop spans 12 amino acids. From germline, CDR1 is LGHDT and CDR2 YNNKEL (reference sequence). CDR3 residues: CVSSQSGGTQYF. The CDR3 bases are TGTGTCAGCAGCCAAAGCGGGGGGACCCAGTACTTC.

This clonotype was observed at least ten times. The V and J genes are TRBV20-1 and TRBJ2-1; 13 nucleotides align to TRBD2. Trimming removed 1 base from V and 12 bases from J; junction bases left unmatched: 3. The CDR3 length is 13 residues. Germline CDR1 DFQATT, CDR2 SNEGSKA (reference sequence). CDR3 DNA: TGCAGTGCTAGAGTAACTAGCGGGAGGGTGCAGTTCTTC. It encodes CSARVTSGRVQFF.

This clonotype was counted only a few times. This sequence joins TRBV25-1 and TRBJ2-1; unclear D gene. The end of the DNA fits TRBJ2-7 better, so the J call may be wrong. Per germline, CDR1 MGHDK and CDR2 SYGVNS. This CDR3 comprises 12 residues. The CDR3 DNA sequence: TGTGCCAGCACTGGGAATTACAATGAGCAGTACTTC. The encoded protein is CASTGNYNEQYF.

V is TRBV6-6 and J is TRBJ1-5, with a weak D call TRBD1 (5 bases). The length of the CDR3 is 17 residues. In germline, CDR1 is MNHNY, CDR2 SVGAGI (reference sequence). With 7 bases removed from V and 4 bases from J, the gap between germline ends came to 23 bases. The CDR3: CASTRRALGGTNQPQHF. CDR3 DNA sequence: TGTGCCAGCACACGAAGGGCCCTCGGGGGGACGAATCAGCCCCAGCATTTT.

This clonotype has just a few counts. The chain couples TRBV7-6 to TRBJ1-1; the match to TRBD1 covers 9 bases. Germline CDR1 and CDR2: SGHVS and FNYEAQ. The V gene end was trimmed by 5 bases and the J gene end by 3 bases; junction bases not matched to a gene: 19. CDR3 length: 19 amino acids. The CDR3 DNA is TGTGCCAGCAGCCCAAGCCCGGGACAGGGCCGAGGGAGGCACACTGAAGCTTTCTTT. Encoded protein: CASSPSPGQGRGRHTEAFF.

This clonotype showed up many times. The V and J genes are TRBV25-1 and TRBJ2-2, with D possibly matching TRBD2 (5 bases). Trimming left V 5 bases short and J 5 bases short, with 12 bases between. The CDR3 is 14 amino acids. The germline gives CDR1 MGHDK, CDR2 SYGVNS. The DNA for the CDR3 is TGTGCCAGCAGTCGGTCCGGGAATACCGGGGAGCTGTTTTTT. As protein: CASSRSGNTGELFF.

The rearrangement links TRBV11-2 to TRBJ2-3; the D gene is possibly TRBD1 (5 bases). The CDR3 extends over 15 amino acids. Germline V gives CDR1 SGHAT, CDR2 FQNNGV. Trimming took off 2 bases at V and 6 bases at J, with 15 bases between the two ends. The CDR3 region is CASSLWPGSSDTQYF. CDR3 nucleotides: TGTGCCAGCAGCTTATGGCCAGGGTCATCGGATACGCAGTATTTT.

Details on this clonotype: Mismatch with germline at one junction end may stem from a read error. CDR3 in amino acids: CATGDPYRQGGAGELFF. In DNA, the CDR3 is TGTGCCACCGGTGATCCCTATCGACAGGGGGGTGCCGGGGAGCTGTTTTTT. This chain connects TRBV24-1 to TRBJ2-2; 9 nucleotides align to TRBD1. This CDR3 spans 17 amino acids. Looked up from germline, CDR1 is KGHDR and CDR2 is SFDVKD.

This clonotype came up many times. The chain carries TRBV29-1 and TRBJ1-5; D gene unclear. The V end lost 6 bases, the J end lost 3 bases, and 12 bases lay between the germline ends. Germline-derived CDR1 and CDR2 are SQVTM and ANQGSEA. The CDR3 has 13 amino acids. CDR3 amino acids: CSVAAVPNQPQHF. CDR3 nucleotides: TGCAGCGTGGCGGCAGTCCCCAATCAGCCCCAGCATTTT.

In its sample, this clonotype was seen many times. The J gene is TRBJ2-1, the V gene TRBV3-1; D ambiguous. The V end lost 1 base, the J end lost 3 bases, and 10 bases lay between the germline ends. This CDR3 has 15 residues. CDR1 and CDR2 from the germline V gene are LGHDT and YNNKEL (reference sequence). The CDR3, as DNA: TGTGCCAGCAGCCAAGGAACCCAGTACTACAATGAGCAGTTCTTC. It is translated as CASSQGTQYYNEQFF.

About this clonotype: A much larger clone differs from this one at a single base, so this may be a read error. The DNA for the CDR3 is TGCAGTGCTGCTGACAGGGTCGGGGAAAAACTGTTTTTT. Protein sequence: CSAADRVGEKLFF. The V call is TRBV20-1, the J call TRBJ1-4, with 7 bases fitting TRBD1. The germline V gene has CDR1 DFQATT and CDR2 SNEGSKA (reference sequence). There are 13 residues in the CDR3. The trim removed 5 bases at V and 8 bases at J, leaving 8 bases unmatched.

This rearrangement joins TRBV9 to TRBJ2-4; the D is unclear. The V end was cut by 0 bases, the J end by 0 bases, with 10 bases between. The CDR3 is 16 residues long. Per germline, CDR1 SGDLS and CDR2 YYNGEE. This CDR3 is CASSVGSELAKNIQYF. CDR3 sequence (DNA): TGTGCCAGCAGCGTAGGGTCTGAGCTAGCCAAAAACATTCAGTACTTC.